These 17 T cell receptor beta chains were sequenced from one sample in a study of blood T cell repertoires in COVID-19. Sequencing was performed with immunoSEQ multiplex PCR; in TCRdb, only in-frame clones are kept and a portion is missing. The table shows approximately 100,000 clones, with more than 60% occurring only once. Material: peripheral blood. Receptors originate from a man aged 65 to 79 with active or convalescent COVID-19.

V gene TRBV19 combines with J gene TRBJ2-1; D is unclear. Germline CDR1 is LNHDA and CDR2 is SQIVND (reference sequence). The CDR3 spans 13 residues. V lost 5 bases to trimming and J lost 3 bases, with 8 bases between them. As DNA, the CDR3 is TGTGCCAGTAGTGCCTACAGCTACAATGAGCAGTTCTTC. It yields the protein CASSAYSYNEQFF.

This clone was counted between two and nine times. The chain employs TRBV18 and TRBJ1-3; the D is unclear. Germline V gene data show CDR1 as KGHSH and CDR2 as LQKENI. V lost 2 bases, J lost 0 bases, and 8 bases lay in between. The length of the CDR3 is 15 residues. CDR3 sequence reads: CASSPSGTSGNTIYF. Written as DNA, the CDR3 is TGTGCCAGCTCACCATCAGGCACCTCTGGAAACACCATATATTTT.

In DNA form, the CDR3 reads TGTGCCAGCAGCTTGGCCCGGGACAGGGAAGCTTTCTTT. Its protein product is CASSLARDREAFF. The rearrangement links TRBV11-2 to TRBJ1-1, with 8 bases that match TRBD1. The germline gives CDR1 SGHAT, CDR2 FQNNGV. The CDR3 is made up of 13 amino acids. V was pared by 3 bases and J by 8 bases, with 5 bases of the junction left unmatched.

This chain joins TRBV5-1 and TRBJ1-2; 7 bases fit TRBD1. This CDR3 spans 14 amino acids. Germline lookup yields CDR1 SGHRS and CDR2 YFSETQ. After removal of 0 bases from V and 3 bases from J, the junction contained 2 bases not matched to a gene. The CDR3 nucleotides read TGCGCCAGCAGCTTGGAGGGGGCGGACTATGGCTACACCTTC. Translating gives CASSLEGADYGYTF. Drawing the rest from reference TRBV5-1 and TRBJ1-2, the complete variable domain is KAGVTQTPRYLIKTRGQQVTLSCSPISGHRSVSWYQQTPGQGLQFLFEYFSETQRNKGNFPGRFSGRQFSNSRSEMNVSTLELGDSALYLCASSLEGADYGYTFGSGTRLTVV.

The chain couples TRBV6-5 to TRBJ2-2; D may be TRBD2 (7 bases). Germline V gives CDR1 MNHEY, CDR2 SVGAGI. Trimming shortened V by 7 bases and J by 8 bases, and 17 bases separated the two germline ends. The CDR3 loop spans 14 amino acids. The CDR3 coding sequence is TGTGCCAGCACCCGTAGGGGGGGGCATGGGGAGCTGTTTTTT. This gives the protein CASTRRGGHGELFF.

The rearrangement links TRBV7-3 to TRBJ2-1, with TRBD2 matching over 9 bases. The length of the CDR3 is 17 residues. Germline CDR1 and CDR2: SGHTA and FQGTGA. The junction had 10 bases not matched to a gene; V was cut back by 5 bases and J by 2 bases. As DNA, the CDR3 is TGTGCCAGCAGCCATCCCCTAGCGGGATCCCCCTACAATGAGCAGTTCTTC. Protein sequence: CASSHPLAGSPYNEQFF.

In DNA, the CDR3 is TGTGCCAGCAGTGTAGGCGGCTACTACACTGAAGCTTTCTTT. It yields the protein CASSVGGYYTEAFF. The gene calls are TRBV2 and TRBJ1-1; D not certain. CDR1 and CDR2 from the germline V gene are SNHLY and FYNNEI. Deletions cut 4 bases from V and 3 bases from J, with 12 bases between. This CDR3 comprises 14 residues.

This clone has a handful of counts. The V and J genes are TRBV10-1 and TRBJ2-1, with no clear D. Germline CDR1 WNHNN, CDR2 SYGVQD (reference sequence). Deletions cut 4 bases from V and 8 bases from J, with 12 bases between. The CDR3 consists of 13 residues. The CDR3: CASSGPNEDEQFF. The CDR3 DNA sequence: TGCGCCAGCAGTGGACCAAATGAGGATGAGCAGTTCTTC.

This clone has only one observation. The chain combines TRBV7-9 with TRBJ1-1, with 8 bases aligning to TRBD1. The CDR3 covers 14 residues. Germline assignment: CDR1 SEHNR and CDR2 FQNEAQ (reference sequence). The junction had 5 bases not matched to a gene; V was cut back by 3 bases and J by 5 bases. The CDR3: CASSFQGAETEAFF. The CDR3 nucleotides are TGTGCCAGCAGCTTTCAGGGGGCGGAAACTGAAGCTTTCTTT.

The CDR3, as DNA: TGTGCCAGCAGCCCTGGACAGGGGGCGCAGGGCTACACCTTC. Translating gives CASSPGQGAQGYTF. The V and J genes are TRBV7-2 and TRBJ1-2; TRBD1 matches at 11 bases. CDR1 SGHTA and CDR2 FQGNSA come from the germline V gene. CDR3 length: 14 amino acids. V gave up 5 bases and J gave up 8 bases; unmatched junction bases: 7.

This chain connects TRBV7-3 to TRBJ2-2, with 10 nucleotides matching TRBD1. V shed 4 bases, J shed 5 bases, and the junction held 7 bases outside the gene matches. CDR1 is SGHTA and CDR2 is FQGTGA in the germline V gene. The CDR3 is 16 residues long. For the CDR3, the DNA is TGTGCCAGCAGCTCTTCCGGACAGGGGGGAACCGGGGAGCTGTTTTTT. It codes for CASSSSGQGGTGELFF.

The chain recombines TRBV2 with TRBJ1-1, with D possibly TRBD1 on 5 matching bases. Trimming shortened V by 8 bases and J by 4 bases, and 14 bases separated the two germline ends. Germline CDR1 reads SNHLY; CDR2 reads FYNNEI. The CDR3 runs to 13 residues. The CDR3 bases are TGTGCCAGCGGAGGGGAAAGGAGCACTGAAGCTTTCTTT. This gives the protein CASGGERSTEAFF.

CDR3 in DNA: TGCGCCAGCAGCTTGGGGACAGGGGGCTATTCAACTAATGAAAAACTGTTTTTT. Translating it yields CASSLGTGGYSTNEKLFF. The rearrangement joins TRBV5-1 to TRBJ1-4; 11 bases agree with TRBD1. Per germline, CDR1 SGHRS and CDR2 YFSETQ. Losses at the gene ends were 0 bases for V and 0 bases for J; bases not matched to a gene: 4. CDR3 length: 18 amino acids.

The chain is built from TRBV7-2 and TRBJ1-4, with D perhaps matching TRBD1 (5 bases). The V gene lost 4 bases and the J gene lost 1 base, with 10 bases spanning the gap. Germline CDR1 SGHTA, CDR2 FQGNSA. This CDR3 has 15 residues. CDR3 DNA sequence: TGTGCCAGCAGCTCGGGGGGGGGAACTAATGAAAAACTGTTTTTT. It translates to CASSSGGGTNEKLFF.

CDR3 DNA sequence: TGCGCCAGCAGCCCGAACAGGGGCTCTGGAAACACCATATATTTT. Residues: CASSPNRGSGNTIYF. The V call is TRBV5-1, the J call TRBJ1-3; 7 nucleotides match TRBD1. This CDR3 comprises 15 residues. CDR1 is SGHRS, CDR2 YFSETQ, per germline. After removal of 4 bases from V and 0 bases from J, the junction contained 4 bases not matched to a gene. The entire variable domain, with the rest obtained from reference TRBV5-1 and TRBJ1-3, is as follows: KAGVTQTPRYLIKTRGQQVTLSCSPISGHRSVSWYQQTPGQGLQFLFEYFSETQRNKGNFPGRFSGRQFSNSRSEMNVSTLELGDSALYLCASSPNRGSGNTIYFGEGSWLTVV.

This sequence joins TRBV7-6 and TRBJ2-5, with 8 bases identical to TRBD1. Germline loops: CDR1 SGHVS, CDR2 FNYEAQ. After removal of 0 bases from V and 2 bases from J, the junction contained 8 bases not matched to a gene. The CDR3 extends over 17 amino acids. CDR3 sequence: CASSLAQSTGGQETQYF. Here the CDR3 DNA reads TGTGCCAGCAGCTTAGCGCAATCCACAGGGGGTCAAGAGACCCAGTACTTC. The full variable domain, with the rest looked up from reference TRBV7-6 and TRBJ2-5, is GAGVSQSPRYKVTKRGQDVALRCDPISGHVSLYWYRQALGQGPEFLTYFNYEAQQDKSGLPNDRFSAERPEGSISTLTIQRTEQRDSAMYRCASSLAQSTGGQETQYFGPGTRLLVL.

J is TRBJ2-1 and V is TRBV10-2, with D perhaps TRBD1 (5 bases). The CDR3 has 15 amino acids. The germline gives CDR1 WSHSY, CDR2 SAAADI. Trimming stripped 0 bases from V and 6 bases from J, with 12 bases between. CDR3 sequence (DNA): TGCGCCAGCAGTGAGTCGGCAGGGAATCGCAATGAGCAGTTCTTC. Protein: CASSESAGNRNEQFF.